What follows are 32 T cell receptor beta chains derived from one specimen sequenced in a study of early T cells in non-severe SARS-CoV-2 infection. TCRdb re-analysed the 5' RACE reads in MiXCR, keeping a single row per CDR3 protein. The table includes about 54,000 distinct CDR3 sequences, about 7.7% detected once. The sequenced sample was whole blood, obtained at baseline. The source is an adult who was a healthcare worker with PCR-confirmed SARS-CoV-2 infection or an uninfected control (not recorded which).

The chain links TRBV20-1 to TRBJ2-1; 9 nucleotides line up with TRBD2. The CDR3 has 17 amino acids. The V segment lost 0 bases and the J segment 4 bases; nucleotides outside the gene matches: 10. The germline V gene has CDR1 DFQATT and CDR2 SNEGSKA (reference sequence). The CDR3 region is CSARDRLAGYTYNEQFF. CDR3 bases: TGCAGTGCTAGAGATAGGCTAGCGGGATACACTTACAATGAGCAGTTCTTC.

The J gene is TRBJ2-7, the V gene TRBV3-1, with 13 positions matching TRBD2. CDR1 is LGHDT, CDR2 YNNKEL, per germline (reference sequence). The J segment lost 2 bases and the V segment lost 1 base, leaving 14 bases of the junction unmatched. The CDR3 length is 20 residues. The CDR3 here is CASSQVPGQGTSGNPYEQYF. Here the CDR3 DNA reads TGTGCCAGCAGCCAAGTGCCGGGACAGGGGACTAGCGGGAACCCCTACGAGCAGTACTTC.

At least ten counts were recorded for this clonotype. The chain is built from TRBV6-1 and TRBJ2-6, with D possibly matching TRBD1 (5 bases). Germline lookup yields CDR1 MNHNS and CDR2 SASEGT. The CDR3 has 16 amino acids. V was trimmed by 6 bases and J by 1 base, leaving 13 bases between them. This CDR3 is CASRGVGPSGANVLTF. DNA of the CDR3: TGTGCCAGCAGAGGGGTAGGGCCATCTGGGGCCAACGTCCTGACTTTC.

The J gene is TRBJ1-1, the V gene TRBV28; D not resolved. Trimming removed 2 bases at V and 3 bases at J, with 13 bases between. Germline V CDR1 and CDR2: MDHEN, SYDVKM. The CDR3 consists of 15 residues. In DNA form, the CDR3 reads TGTGCCAGCAGTTTACTTTCGGCTTCGGACACTGAAGCTTTCTTT. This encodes CASSLLSASDTEAFF.

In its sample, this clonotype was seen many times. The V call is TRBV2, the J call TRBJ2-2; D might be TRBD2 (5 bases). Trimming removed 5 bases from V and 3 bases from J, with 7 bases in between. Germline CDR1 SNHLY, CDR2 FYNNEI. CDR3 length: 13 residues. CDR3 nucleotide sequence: TGTGCCAGCAGTCACGGGGACACCGGGGAGCTGTTTTTT. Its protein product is CASSHGDTGELFF.

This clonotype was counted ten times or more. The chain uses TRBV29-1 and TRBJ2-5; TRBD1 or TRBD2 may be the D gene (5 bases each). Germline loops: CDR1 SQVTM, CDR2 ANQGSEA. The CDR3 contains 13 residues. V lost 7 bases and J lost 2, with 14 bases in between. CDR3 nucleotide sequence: TGCAGCGCCGACCGGGGCCTTCAAGAGACCCAGTACTTC. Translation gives CSADRGLQETQYF.

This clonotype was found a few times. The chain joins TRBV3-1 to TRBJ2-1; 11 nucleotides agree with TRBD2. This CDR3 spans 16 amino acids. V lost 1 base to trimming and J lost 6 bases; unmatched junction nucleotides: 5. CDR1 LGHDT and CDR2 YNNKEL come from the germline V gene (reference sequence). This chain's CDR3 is CASSQVGLAGGNEQFF. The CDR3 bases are TGTGCCAGCAGCCAAGTAGGGCTAGCGGGAGGCAATGAGCAGTTCTTC.

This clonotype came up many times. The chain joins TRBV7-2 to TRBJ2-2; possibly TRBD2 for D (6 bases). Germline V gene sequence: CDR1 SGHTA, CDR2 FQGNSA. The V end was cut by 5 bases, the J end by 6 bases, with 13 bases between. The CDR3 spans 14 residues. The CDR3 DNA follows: TGTGCCAGCAGCCTCACGGGAGTCTCCGGGGAGCTGTTTTTT. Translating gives CASSLTGVSGELFF.

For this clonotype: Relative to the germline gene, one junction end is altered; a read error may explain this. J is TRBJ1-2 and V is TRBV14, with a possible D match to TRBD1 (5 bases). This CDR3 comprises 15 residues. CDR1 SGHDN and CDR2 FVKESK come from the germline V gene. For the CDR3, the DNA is TGTACCAGCAGCCAAGTATGGGGCAGCGGTTCTGGCTACACCTTC. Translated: CTSSQVWGSGSGYTF.

The CDR3 DNA follows: TGTGCCAGCAGTCCCCGACAGGGGTTGGTCAATGAGCAGTTCTTC. This encodes CASSPRQGLVNEQFF. The chain links TRBV12-3 or TRBV12-4 to TRBJ2-1; 8 nucleotides line up with TRBD1. V lost 5 bases and J lost 6; bases outside the gene matches: 9. The CDR3 has 15 residues.

CDR3 amino acids: CASASTDRSIYEQYF. Written as DNA, the CDR3 is TGTGCCAGTGCCTCCACCGACAGATCGATTTACGAGCAGTACTTC. The rearrangement joins TRBV7-9 to TRBJ2-7; a weak D match, TRBD1 (5 bases). The CDR3 runs 15 residues. V dropped 9 bases and J dropped 4 bases, with 22 bases sitting between them. Germline V gene lookup returns CDR1 SEHNR and CDR2 FQNEAQ (reference sequence).

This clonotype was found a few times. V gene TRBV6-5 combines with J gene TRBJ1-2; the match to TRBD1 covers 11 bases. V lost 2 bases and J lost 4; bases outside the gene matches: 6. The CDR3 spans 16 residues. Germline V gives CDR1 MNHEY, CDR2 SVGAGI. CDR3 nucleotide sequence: TGTGCCAGCAGTTACCTAGGACAGGGGGCGATCTATGGCTACACCTTC. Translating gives CASSYLGQGAIYGYTF.

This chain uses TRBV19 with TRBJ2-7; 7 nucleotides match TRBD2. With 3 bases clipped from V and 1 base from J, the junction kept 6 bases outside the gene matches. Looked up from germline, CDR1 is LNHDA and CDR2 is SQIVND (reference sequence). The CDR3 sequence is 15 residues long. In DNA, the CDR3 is TGTGCCAGTAGTATTTCTAGCGGATATTCCTACGAGCAGTACTTC. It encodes CASSISSGYSYEQYF.

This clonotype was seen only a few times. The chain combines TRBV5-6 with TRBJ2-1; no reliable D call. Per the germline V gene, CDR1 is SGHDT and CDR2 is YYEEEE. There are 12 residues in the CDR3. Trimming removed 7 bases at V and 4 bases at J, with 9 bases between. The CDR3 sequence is CASGAEYNEQFF. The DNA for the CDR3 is TGTGCCAGCGGCGCAGAGTACAATGAGCAGTTCTTC.

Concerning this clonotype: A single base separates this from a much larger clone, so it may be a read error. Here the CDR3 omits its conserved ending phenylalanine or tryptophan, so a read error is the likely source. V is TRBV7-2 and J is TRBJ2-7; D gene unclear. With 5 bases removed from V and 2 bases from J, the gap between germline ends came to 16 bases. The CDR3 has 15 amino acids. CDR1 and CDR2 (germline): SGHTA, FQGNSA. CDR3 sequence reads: CASSPPASEPYEQYL. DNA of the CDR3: TGTGCCAGCAGCCCTCCCGCCAGCGAACCCTACGAGCAGTACCTC.

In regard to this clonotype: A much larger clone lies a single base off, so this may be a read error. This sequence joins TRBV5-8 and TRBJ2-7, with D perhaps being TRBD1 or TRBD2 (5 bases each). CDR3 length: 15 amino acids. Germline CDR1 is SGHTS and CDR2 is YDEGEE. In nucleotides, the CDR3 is TGTGCCAGCAGCTGGGGACCTAGGTCCGCCTACGAGCAGAACTTC. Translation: CASSWGPRSAYEQNF.

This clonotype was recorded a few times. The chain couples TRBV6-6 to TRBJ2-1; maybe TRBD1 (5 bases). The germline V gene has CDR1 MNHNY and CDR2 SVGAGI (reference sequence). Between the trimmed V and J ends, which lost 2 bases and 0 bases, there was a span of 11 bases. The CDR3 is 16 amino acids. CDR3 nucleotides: TGTGCCAGCAGTTACGTCCGACAGTACTCCTACAATGAGCAGTTCTTC. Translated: CASSYVRQYSYNEQFF.

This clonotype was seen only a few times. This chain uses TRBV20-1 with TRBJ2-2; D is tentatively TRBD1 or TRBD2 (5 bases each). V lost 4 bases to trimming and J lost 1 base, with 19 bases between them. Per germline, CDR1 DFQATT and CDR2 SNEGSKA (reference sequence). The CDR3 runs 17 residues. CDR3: CSAKRDGSFLNTGELFF. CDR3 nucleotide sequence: TGCAGTGCTAAACGGGACGGATCCTTCCTGAACACCGGGGAGCTGTTTTTT.

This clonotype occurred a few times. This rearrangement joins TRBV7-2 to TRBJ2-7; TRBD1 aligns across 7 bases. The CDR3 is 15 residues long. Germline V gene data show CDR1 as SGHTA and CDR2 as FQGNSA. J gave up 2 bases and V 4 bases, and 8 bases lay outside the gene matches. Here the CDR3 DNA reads TGTGCCAGCAGCTCAGGACAGGCGCAAGCCTACGAGCAGTACTTC. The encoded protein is CASSSGQAQAYEQYF.

DNA for the CDR3: TGTGCCAGCAGCTTGACAGGGTTGGCTTTCTTT. Amino acids: CASSLTGLAFF. The rearrangement joins TRBV7-9 to TRBJ1-1; 7 bases are shared with TRBD1. This CDR3 is built from 11 residues. CDR1 SEHNR and CDR2 FQNEAQ come from the germline V gene (reference sequence). The V segment lost 3 bases and the J segment 11 bases; nucleotides outside the gene matches: 3. The entire variable domain, with the rest obtained from reference TRBV7-9 and TRBJ1-1, is as follows: DTGVSQNPRHKITKRGQNVTFRCDPISEHNRLYWYRQTLGQGPEFLTYFQNEAQLEKSRLLSDRFSAERPKGSFSTLEIQRTEQGDSAMYLCASSLTGLAFFGQGTRLTVV.

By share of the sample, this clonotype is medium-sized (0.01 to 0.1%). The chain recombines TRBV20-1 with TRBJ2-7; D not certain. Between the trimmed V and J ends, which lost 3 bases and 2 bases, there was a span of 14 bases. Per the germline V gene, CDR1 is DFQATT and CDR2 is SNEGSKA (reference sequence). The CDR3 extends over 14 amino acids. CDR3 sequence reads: CSASTPQLAYEQYF. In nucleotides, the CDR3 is TGCAGTGCTAGTACTCCACAGCTCGCCTACGAGCAGTACTTC.

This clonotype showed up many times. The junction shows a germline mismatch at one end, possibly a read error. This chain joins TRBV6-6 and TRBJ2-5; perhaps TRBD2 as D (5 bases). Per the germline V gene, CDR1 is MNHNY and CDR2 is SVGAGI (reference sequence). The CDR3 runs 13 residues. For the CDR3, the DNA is TGTGCCGGCAGGCAGCGGATCCAAGAGACCCAGTACTTC. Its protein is CAGRQRIQETQYF.

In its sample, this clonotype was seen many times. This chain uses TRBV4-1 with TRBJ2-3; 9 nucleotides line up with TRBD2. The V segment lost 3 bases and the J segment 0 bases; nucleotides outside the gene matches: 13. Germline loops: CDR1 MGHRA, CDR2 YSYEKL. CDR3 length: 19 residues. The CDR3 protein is CASSHPGSGRPLSTDTQYF. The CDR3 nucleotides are TGCGCCAGCAGCCACCCTGGGAGCGGGAGGCCCCTTAGCACAGATACGCAGTATTTT.

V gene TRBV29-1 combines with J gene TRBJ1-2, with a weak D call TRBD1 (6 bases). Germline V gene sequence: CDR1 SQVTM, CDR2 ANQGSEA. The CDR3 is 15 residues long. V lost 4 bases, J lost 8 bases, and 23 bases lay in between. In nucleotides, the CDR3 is TGCAGCGTTGTAAGATATGAGACAGGACGTAGCGGCTACACCTTC. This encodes CSVVRYETGRSGYTF. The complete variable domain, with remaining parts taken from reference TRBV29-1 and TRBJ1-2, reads SAVISQKPSRDICQRGTSLTIQCQVDSQVTMMFWYRQQPGQSLTLIATANQGSEATYESGFVIDKFPISRPNLTFSTLTVSNMSPEDSSIYLCSVVRYETGRSGYTFGSGTRLTVV.

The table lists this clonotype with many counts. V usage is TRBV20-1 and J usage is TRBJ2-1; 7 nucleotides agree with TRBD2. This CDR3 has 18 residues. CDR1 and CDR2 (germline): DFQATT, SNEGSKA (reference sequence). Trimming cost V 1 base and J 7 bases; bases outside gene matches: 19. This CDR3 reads CSARGILNGRTETNEQFF. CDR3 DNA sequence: TGCAGTGCTAGAGGGATCCTAAACGGGAGGACGGAAACGAATGAGCAGTTCTTC.

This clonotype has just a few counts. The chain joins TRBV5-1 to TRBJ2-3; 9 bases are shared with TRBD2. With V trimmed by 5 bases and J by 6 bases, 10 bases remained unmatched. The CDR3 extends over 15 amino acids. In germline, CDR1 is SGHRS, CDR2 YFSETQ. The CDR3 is CASRRLAETWDTQYF. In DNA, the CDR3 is TGCGCCAGCAGACGACTAGCGGAAACGTGGGATACGCAGTATTTT.

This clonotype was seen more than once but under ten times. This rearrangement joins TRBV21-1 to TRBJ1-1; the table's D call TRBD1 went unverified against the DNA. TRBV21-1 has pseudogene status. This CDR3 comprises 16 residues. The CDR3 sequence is CARSYRTGGLNTEAFF. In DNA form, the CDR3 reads TGTGCCAGGAGCTACCGGACAGGGGGATTGAACACTGAAGCTTTCTTT.

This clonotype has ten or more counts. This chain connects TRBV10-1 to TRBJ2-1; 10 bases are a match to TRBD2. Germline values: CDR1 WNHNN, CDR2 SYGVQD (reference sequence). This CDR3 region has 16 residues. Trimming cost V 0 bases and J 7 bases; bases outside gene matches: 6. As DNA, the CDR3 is TGCGCCAGCAGTGAGTCGACAGCGGGAGGGAAAAATGAGCAGTTCTTC. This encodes CASSESTAGGKNEQFF.

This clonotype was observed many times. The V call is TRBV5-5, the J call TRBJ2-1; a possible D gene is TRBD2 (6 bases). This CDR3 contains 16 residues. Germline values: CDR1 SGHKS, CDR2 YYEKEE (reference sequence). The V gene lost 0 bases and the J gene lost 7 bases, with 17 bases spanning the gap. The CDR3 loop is CASSLGVVLAGNEQFF. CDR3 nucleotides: TGTGCCAGCAGCTTGGGTGTCGTACTAGCTGGTAATGAGCAGTTCTTC.

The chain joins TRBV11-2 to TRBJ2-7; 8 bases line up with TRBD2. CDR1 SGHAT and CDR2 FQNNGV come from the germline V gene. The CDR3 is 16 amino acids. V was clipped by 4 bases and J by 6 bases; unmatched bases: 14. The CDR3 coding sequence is TGTGCCAGCAGCTCCCTAGCGGGCCGGGGGGCCCTCGAGCAGTACTTC. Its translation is CASSSLAGRGALEQYF.

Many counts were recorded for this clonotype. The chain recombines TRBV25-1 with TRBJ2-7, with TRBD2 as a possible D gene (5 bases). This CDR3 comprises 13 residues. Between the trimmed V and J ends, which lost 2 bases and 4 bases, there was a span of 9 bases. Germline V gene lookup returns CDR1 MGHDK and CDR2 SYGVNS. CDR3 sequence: CASSEAQRYEQYF. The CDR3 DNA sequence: TGTGCCAGCAGTGAAGCGCAGCGGTACGAGCAGTACTTC.

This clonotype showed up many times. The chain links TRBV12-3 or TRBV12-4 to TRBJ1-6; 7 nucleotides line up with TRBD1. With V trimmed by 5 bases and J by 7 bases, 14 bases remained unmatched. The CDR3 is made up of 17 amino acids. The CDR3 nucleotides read TGTGCCAGCAGTCCCTCGTCAGACAGGGAGAAAAATTCACCCCTCCACTTT. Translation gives CASSPSSDREKNSPLHF.